Sequencing of this T cell receptor (beta chain) was carried out in a study of blood T cell repertoires in COVID-19. TCRdb's table, derived via immunoSEQ multiplex PCR, lists solely in-frame clones and lacks some. The sample carries nearly 110,000 clones, 71% recorded once. CDR1 and CDR2 (germline): SQVTM, ANQGSEA. Trimming removed 4 bases at V and 5 bases at J, with 11 bases between. This CDR3 spans 12 amino acids. This sequence originates from a human donor with acute or convalescent COVID-19. The donor label of this sample is uncertain. Specimen: peripheral blood. This chain uses TRBV29-1 with TRBJ1-1; no reliable D call. CDR3 sequence: CSVGEGRTEAFF. As DNA, the CDR3 is TGCAGCGTTGGGGAGGGTAGGACTGAAGCTTTCTTT. Variable domain in full (rest from reference TRBV29-1 and TRBJ1-1): SAVISQKPSRDICQRGTSLTIQCQVDSQVTMMFWYRQQPGQSLTLIATANQGSEATYESGFVIDKFPISRPNLTFSTLTVSNMSPEDSSIYLCSVGEGRTEAFFGQGTRLTVV.